This TCR beta chain was retrieved from a study of CD8 T cells in ankylosing spondylitis. Findings and caveats of the study: The study identified a TCR beta motif of seven or eight highly homologous variants that appeared characteristic of ankylosing spondylitis blood.

Using its own MiXCR run on the 5' RACE reads, TCRdb lists one record per CDR3 protein. The sample contains 350,000 to 450,000 distinct CDR3 sequences, roughly 26% of which appear only once. About this clonotype itself: Its antigen is unknown.

The source is a male donor with ankylosing spondylitis. The sample comprised blood, either unsorted or a sorted T cell fraction (not recorded which).

CDR3: CASSIRLSPLHF. DNA for the CDR3: TGTGCCAGTAGTATTCGGCTATCACCCCTCCACTTT. The V gene is TRBV19, the J gene TRBJ1-6; D is ambiguous. The CDR3 extends over 12 amino acids. Germline V gives CDR1 LNHDA, CDR2 SQIVND (reference sequence). V was trimmed by 3 bases and J by 10 bases, leaving 7 bases between them.